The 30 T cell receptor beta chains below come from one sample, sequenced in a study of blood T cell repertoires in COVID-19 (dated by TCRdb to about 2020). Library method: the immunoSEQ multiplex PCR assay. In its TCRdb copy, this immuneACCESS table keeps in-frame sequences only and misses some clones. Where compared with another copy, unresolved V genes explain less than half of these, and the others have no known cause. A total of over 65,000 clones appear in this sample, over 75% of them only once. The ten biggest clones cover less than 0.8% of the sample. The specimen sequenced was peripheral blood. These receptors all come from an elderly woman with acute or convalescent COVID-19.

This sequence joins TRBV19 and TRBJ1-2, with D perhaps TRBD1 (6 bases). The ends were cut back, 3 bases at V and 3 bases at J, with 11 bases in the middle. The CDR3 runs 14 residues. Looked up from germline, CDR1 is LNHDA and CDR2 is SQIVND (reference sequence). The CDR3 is CASSISAGDYGYTF. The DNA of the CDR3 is TGTGCCAGTAGTATCTCCGCAGGGGACTATGGCTACACCTTC.

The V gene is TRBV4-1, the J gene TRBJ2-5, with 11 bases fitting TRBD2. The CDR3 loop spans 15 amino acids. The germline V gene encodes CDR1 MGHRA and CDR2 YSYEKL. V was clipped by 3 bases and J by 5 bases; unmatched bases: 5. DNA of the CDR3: TGCGCCAGCAGCCACCAACTAGCGGGGGAGGAGACCCAGTACTTC. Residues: CASSHQLAGEETQYF.

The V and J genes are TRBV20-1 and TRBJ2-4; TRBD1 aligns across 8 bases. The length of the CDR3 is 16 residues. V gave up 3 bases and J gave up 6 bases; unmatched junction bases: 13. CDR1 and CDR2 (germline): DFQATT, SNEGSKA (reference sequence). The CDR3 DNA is TGCAGTGCTAGTGCGGGCGCAGGGGGCGCGATAAACATTCAGTACTTC. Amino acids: CSASAGAGGAINIQYF.

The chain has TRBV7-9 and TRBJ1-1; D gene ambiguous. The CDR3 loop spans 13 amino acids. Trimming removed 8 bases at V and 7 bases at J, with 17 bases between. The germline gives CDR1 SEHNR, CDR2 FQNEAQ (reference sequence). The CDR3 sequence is CASGHYREGEAFF. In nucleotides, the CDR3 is TGTGCCAGCGGTCATTACCGGGAAGGTGAAGCTTTCTTT.

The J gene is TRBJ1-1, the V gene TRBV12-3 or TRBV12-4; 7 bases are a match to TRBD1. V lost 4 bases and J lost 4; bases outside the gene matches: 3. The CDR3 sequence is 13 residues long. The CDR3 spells CASSWAGGTEAFF. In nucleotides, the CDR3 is TGTGCCAGCAGTTGGGCAGGGGGCACTGAAGCTTTCTTT.

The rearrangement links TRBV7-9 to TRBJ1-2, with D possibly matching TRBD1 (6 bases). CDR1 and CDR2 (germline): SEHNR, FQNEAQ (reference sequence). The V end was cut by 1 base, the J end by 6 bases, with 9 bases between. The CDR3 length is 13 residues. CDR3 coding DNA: TGTGCCAGCAGCTTAGAACAGGGAGATGGCTACACCTTC. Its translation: CASSLEQGDGYTF.

The CDR3 region has the DNA TGTGCCAGCAGCCCTACAGCCCTGTATGGCTACACCTTC. This translates into CASSPTALYGYTF. The rearrangement joins TRBV7-9 to TRBJ1-2; D is unclear. The germline V gene has CDR1 SEHNR and CDR2 FQNEAQ (reference sequence). The V end lost 5 bases, the J end lost 5 bases, and 12 bases lay between the germline ends. The CDR3 is 13 amino acids.

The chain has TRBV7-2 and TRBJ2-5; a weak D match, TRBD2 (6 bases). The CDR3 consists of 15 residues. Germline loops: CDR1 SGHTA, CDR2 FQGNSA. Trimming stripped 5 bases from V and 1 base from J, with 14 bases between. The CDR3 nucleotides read TGTGCCAGCAGCCCGGTGGGGGGAGTCCAAGAGACCCAGTACTTC. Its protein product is CASSPVGGVQETQYF.

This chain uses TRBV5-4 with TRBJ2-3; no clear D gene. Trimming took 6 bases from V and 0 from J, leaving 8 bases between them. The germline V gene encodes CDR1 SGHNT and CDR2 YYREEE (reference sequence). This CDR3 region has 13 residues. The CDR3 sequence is CASTRTSTDTQYF. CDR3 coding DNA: TGTGCCAGCACCCGTACTAGCACAGATACGCAGTATTTT.

CDR3 nucleotide sequence: TGCAGCGTTGAAAAGGGGTACGCGGGGGGCAGTGAAGCTTTCTTT. Amino acids: CSVEKGYAGGSEAFF. The gene calls are TRBV29-1 and TRBJ1-1; tentative D call: TRBD1 (6 bases). Trimming left V 2 bases short and J 7 bases short, with 20 bases between. This CDR3 is built from 15 residues. Germline CDR1 reads SQVTM; CDR2 reads ANQGSEA.

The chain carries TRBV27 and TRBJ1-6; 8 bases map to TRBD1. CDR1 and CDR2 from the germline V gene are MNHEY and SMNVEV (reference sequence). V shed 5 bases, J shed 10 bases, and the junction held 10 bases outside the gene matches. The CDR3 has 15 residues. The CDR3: CASSPWTGSGSPLHF. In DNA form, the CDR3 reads TGTGCCAGCAGTCCCTGGACAGGGAGCGGATCACCCCTCCACTTT.

CDR3 in amino acids: CASRAGQASYGYTF. CDR3 coding DNA: TGTGCCAGTAGAGCGGGACAGGCGTCCTATGGCTACACCTTC. This chain uses TRBV19 with TRBJ1-2; 8 bases are shared with TRBD1. Germline CDR1 LNHDA, CDR2 SQIVND (reference sequence). The J segment lost 4 bases and the V segment lost 6 bases, leaving 7 bases of the junction unmatched. This CDR3 comprises 14 residues. The variable domain in full, with the rest retrieved from reference TRBV19 and TRBJ1-2, is DGGITQSPKYLFRKEGQNVTLSCEQNLNHDAMYWYRQDPGQGLRLIYYSQIVNDFQKGDIAEGYSVSREKKESFPLTVTSAQKNPTAFYLCASRAGQASYGYTFGSGTRLTVV.

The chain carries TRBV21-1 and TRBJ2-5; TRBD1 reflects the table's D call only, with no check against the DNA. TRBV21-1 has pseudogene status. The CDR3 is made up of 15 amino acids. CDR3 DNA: TGTGCCAGCAGCTCCTCTCAACAGGGTGGAGAGACCCAGTACTTC. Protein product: CASSSSQQGGETQYF.

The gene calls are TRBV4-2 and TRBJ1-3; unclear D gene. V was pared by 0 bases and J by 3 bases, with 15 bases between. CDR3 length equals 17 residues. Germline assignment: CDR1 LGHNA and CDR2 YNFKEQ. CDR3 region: CASSQEPAQLIGNTIYF. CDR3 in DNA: TGTGCCAGCAGCCAAGAACCGGCACAGCTAATTGGAAACACCATATATTTT.

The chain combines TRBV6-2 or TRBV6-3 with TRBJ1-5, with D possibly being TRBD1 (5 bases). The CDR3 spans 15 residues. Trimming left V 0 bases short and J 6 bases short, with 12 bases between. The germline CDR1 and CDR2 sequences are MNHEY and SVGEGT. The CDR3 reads CASSYSTGGSQPQHF. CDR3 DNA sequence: TGTGCCAGCAGTTACTCGACCGGGGGGAGTCAGCCCCAGCATTTT.

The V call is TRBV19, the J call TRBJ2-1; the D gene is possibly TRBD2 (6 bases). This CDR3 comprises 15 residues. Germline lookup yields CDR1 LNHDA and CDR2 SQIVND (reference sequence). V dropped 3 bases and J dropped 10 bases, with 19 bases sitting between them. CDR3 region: CASSIGAGLRREQFF. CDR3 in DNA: TGTGCCAGTAGTATTGGCGCGGGATTGCGGCGAGAGCAGTTCTTC.

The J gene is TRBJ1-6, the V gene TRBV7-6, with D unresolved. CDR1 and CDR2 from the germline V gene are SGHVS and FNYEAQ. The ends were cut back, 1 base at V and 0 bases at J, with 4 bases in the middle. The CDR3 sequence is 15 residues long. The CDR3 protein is CASSLGSSYNSPLHF. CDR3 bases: TGTGCCAGCAGCTTAGGTAGCTCCTATAATTCACCCCTCCACTTT.

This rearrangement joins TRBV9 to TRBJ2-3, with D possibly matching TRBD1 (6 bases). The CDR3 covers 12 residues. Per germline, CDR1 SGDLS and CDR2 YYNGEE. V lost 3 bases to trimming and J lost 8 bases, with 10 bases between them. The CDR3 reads CASSATGSTQYF. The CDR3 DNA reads TGTGCCAGCAGCGCGACAGGAAGTACGCAGTATTTT.

CDR3 DNA: TGTGCCAGCTCCCTGACAGGGACTAGTCGCAATGAGCAGTTCTTC. Its protein product is CASSLTGTSRNEQFF. The J gene is TRBJ2-1, the V gene TRBV11-3; possibly TRBD2 for D (8 bases). This CDR3 spans 15 amino acids. The germline V gene encodes CDR1 SGHNT and CDR2 YENEEA. The V end lost 8 bases, the J end lost 6 bases, and 20 bases lay between the germline ends.

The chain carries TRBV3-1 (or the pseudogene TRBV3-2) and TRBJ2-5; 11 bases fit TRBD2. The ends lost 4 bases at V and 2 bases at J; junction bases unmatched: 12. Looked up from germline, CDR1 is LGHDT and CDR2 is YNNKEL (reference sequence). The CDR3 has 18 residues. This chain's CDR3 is CASSRRLSTSGIQETQYF. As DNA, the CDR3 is TGTGCCAGCAGCCGGAGGCTTTCGACTAGCGGGATACAAGAGACCCAGTACTTC.

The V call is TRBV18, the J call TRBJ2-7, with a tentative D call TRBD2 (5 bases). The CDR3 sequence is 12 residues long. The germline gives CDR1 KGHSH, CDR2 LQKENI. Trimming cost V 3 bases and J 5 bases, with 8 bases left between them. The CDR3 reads CASSPAGNEQYF. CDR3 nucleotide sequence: TGTGCCAGCTCACCGGCGGGCAACGAGCAGTACTTC.

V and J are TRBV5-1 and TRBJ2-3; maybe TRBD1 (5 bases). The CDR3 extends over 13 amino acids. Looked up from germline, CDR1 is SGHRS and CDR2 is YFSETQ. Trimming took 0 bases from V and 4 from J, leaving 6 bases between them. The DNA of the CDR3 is TGCGCCAGCAGCTTGGGGGGCGCAGATACGCAGTATTTT. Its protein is CASSLGGADTQYF. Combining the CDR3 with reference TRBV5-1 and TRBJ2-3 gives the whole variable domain KAGVTQTPRYLIKTRGQQVTLSCSPISGHRSVSWYQQTPGQGLQFLFEYFSETQRNKGNFPGRFSGRQFSNSRSEMNVSTLELGDSALYLCASSLGGADTQYFGPGTRLTVL.

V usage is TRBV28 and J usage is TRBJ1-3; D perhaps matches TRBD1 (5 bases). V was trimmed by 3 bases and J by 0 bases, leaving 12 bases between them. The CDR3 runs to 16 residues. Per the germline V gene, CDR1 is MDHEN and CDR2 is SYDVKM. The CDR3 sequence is CASSFGGSGSGNTIYF. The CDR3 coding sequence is TGTGCCAGCAGTTTCGGGGGATCGGGCTCTGGAAACACCATATATTTT.

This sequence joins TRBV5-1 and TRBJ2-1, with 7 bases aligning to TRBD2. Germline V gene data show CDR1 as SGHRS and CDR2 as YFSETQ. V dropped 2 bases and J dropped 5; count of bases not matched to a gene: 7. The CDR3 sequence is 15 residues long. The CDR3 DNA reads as TGCGCCAGCAGCTTCTTAAGCGGGACCAACAATGAGCAGTTCTTC. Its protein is CASSFLSGTNNEQFF.

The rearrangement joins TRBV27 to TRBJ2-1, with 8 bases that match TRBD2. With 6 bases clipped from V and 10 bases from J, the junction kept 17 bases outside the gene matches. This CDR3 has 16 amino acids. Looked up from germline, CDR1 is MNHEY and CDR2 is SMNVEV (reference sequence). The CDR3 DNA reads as TGTGCCAGCAGCAGAGCCACTAGCGGCACCGGAGGGGAGCAGTTCTTC. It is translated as CASSRATSGTGGEQFF.

CDR3 DNA: TGTGCCAGCGTCGCTCCACAGGGAAACTATGGCTACACCTTC. It translates to CASVAPQGNYGYTF. The chain combines TRBV6-5 with TRBJ1-2; D may be TRBD1 (6 bases). The germline V gene has CDR1 MNHEY and CDR2 SVGAGI. V dropped 8 bases and J dropped 2 bases, with 15 bases sitting between them. The CDR3 sequence is 14 residues long.

CDR3 sequence reads: CASSPWTLGSGNTIYF. CDR3 coding DNA: TGTGCCAGCAGCCCGTGGACTCTCGGCTCTGGAAACACCATATATTTT. V and J are TRBV11-1 and TRBJ1-3; D call uncertain. CDR3 length equals 16 residues. V gave up 5 bases and J gave up 0 bases, with 14 bases separating them. Germline loops: CDR1 SGHAT, CDR2 FQDESV (reference sequence).

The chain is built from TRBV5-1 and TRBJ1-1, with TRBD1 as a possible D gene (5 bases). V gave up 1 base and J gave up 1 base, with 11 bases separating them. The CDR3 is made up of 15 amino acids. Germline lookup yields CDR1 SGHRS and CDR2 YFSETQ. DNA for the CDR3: TGCGCCAGCAGCTTGTCGGGGGGAAGGAACACTGAAGCTTTCTTT. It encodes CASSLSGGRNTEAFF.

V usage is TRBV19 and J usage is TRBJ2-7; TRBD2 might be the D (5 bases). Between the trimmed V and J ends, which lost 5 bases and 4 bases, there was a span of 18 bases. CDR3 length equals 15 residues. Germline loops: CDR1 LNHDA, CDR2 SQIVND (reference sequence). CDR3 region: CASSSAGLRGYEQYF. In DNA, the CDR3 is TGTGCCAGTAGTTCGGCGGGTTTGAGAGGATACGAGCAGTACTTC.

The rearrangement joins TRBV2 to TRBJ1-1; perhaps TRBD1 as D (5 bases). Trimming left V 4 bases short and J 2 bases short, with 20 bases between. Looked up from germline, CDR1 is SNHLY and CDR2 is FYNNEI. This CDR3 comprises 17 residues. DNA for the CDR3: TGTGCCAGCAGTGTTGGCGGCTCAGGGAACTTCAACACTGAAGCTTTCTTT. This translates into CASSVGGSGNFNTEAFF.